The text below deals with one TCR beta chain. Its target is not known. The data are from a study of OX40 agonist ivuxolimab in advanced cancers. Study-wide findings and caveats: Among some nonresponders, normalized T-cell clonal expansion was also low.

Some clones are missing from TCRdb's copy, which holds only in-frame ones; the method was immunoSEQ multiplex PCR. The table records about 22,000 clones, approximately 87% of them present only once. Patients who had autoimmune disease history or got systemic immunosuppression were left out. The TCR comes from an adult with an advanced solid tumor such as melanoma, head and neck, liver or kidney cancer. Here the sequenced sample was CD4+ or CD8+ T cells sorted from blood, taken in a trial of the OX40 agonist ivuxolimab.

Written as DNA, the CDR3 is TGTGCCAGCAGCTATCCAAGAAGAGATACGCAGTATTTT. Translating gives CASSYPRRDTQYF. The chain uses TRBV12-1 and TRBJ2-3. TRBV12-1 is noted as a pseudogene. CDR3 size: 13 residues.